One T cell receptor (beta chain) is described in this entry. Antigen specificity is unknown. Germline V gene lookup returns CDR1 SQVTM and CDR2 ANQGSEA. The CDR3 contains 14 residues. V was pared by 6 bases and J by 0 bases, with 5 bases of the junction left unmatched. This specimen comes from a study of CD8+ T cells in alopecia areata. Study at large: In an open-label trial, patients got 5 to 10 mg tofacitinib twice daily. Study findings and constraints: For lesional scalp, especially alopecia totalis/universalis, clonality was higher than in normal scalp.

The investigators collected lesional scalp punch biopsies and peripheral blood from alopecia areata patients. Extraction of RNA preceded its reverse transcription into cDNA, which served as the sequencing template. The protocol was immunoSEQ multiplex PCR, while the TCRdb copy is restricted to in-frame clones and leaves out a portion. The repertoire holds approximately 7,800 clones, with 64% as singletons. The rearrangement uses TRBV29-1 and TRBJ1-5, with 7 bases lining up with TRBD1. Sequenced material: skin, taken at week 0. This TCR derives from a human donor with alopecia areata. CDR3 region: CSVVAGGSNQPQHF. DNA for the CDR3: TGCAGCGTAGTGGCAGGGGGTAGCAATCAGCCCCAGCATTTT.